This T cell receptor (beta chain) was identified during a study of response to subunit inactivated influenza vaccine. From the RT-PCR reads, TCRdb called clonotypes with MiXCR, one entry per CDR3 protein. The sample holds hundreds of thousands of distinct CDR3 sequences, roughly 12% seen once. The CDR3 sequence is 13 residues long. Trimming removed 4 bases from V and 6 bases from J; junction bases left unmatched: 1. CDR1 and CDR2 from the germline V gene are SGHAT and FQNNGV. Study-level results: The authors put forward the suggestion that each seasonal influenza vaccination may bring in only a limited number of new T cells.

This clonotype has a handful of counts. Its specificity is unknown. The sample was PBMCs from blood, taken on the day of vaccination. The origin of this receptor is a man aged 45-65 years who received an inactivated influenza vaccine. The rearrangement uses TRBV11-2 and TRBJ2-7; 12 bases fit TRBD1. The CDR3 sequence is CASSWDRGLEQYF. DNA for the CDR3: TGTGCCAGCAGCTGGGACAGGGGGCTCGAGCAGTACTTC.